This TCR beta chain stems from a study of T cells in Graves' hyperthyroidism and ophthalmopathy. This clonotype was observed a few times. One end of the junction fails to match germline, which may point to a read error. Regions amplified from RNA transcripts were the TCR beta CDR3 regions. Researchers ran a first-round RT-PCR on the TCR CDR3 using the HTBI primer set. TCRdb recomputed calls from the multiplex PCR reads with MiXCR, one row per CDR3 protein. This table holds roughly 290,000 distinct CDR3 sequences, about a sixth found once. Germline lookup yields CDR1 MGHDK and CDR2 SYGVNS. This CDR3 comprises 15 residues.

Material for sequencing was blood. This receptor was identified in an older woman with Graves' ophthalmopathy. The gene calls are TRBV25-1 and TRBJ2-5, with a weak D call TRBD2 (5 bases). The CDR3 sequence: CASSDLAAFQETRYF. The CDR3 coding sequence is TGTGCCAGCAGTGACCTAGCTGCCTTCCAAGAGACCCGGTACTTC. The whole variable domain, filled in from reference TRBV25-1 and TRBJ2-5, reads EADIYQTPRYLVIGTGKKITLECSQTMGHDKMYWYQQDPGMELHLIHYSYGVNSTEKGDLSSESTVSRIRTEHFPLTLESARPSHTSQYLCASSDLAAFQETRYFGPGTRLLVL.